This TCR beta chain was documented in a study of shared clonotypes between healthy human individuals. Study-wide findings and caveats: Compared with clonotypes that all four donors shared, non-shared clonotypes had lower generation probabilities. Naive CD4 clonotype sharing across a few donors was about 5%. There were few donors, and this limited the genetic and exposure-history diversity represented.

With 7 bases clipped from V and 9 bases from J, the junction kept 12 bases outside the gene matches. The CDR3 runs 14 residues. The germline V gene has CDR1 MNHNS and CDR2 SASEGT. Donors had no recently reported acute infections or vaccinations and were HIV-negative. As to this clone: What it binds is unknown.

TCRdb's table, derived via immunoSEQ multiplex PCR, lists solely in-frame clones and lacks some. The repertoire consists of millions of clones, with approximately 90% occurring once and the leading ten covering roughly 0.13%. The material sequenced was naive CD4+ T cells sorted from blood. Sample subset: CD45RA+ positively selected. V gene TRBV6-1 combines with J gene TRBJ1-5, with 7 bases that match TRBD1. This receptor was taken from a man in his late teens or twenties in good health. CDR3 residues: CASILGTDLGPQHF. The DNA for the CDR3 is TGTGCCAGCATCCTCGGGACAGACCTCGGGCCCCAGCATTTT.